This T cell receptor (beta chain) was obtained from a study of PD-1 blockade in classical Hodgkin lymphoma (dated by TCRdb to 2020 to 2022). Regarding the study in general: Nivolumab dosing was 3 mg/kg intravenously every 2 weeks, continuing until either disease progression or unacceptable toxicity. A peripheral blood immune signature of response to PD-1 blockade in classical Hodgkin lymphoma was defined using TCR beta sequencing and CyTOF. Overall study results and their limits: Patients starting nivolumab less than 1 year after ASCT had lower diversity and were excluded from later analyses to avoid confounding by immune reconstitution. Only a single clinical trial cohort was studied, and what caused the repertoire differences, possibly disease activity or prior therapy, remained undefined. By C4D1, a significant rise was seen in CD4+ TCR diversity but not in CD8+ TCR diversity (p=0.0027 vs p=0.16), and the rise was most apparent among complete responders (p=0.02). Trial patients with a complete response had baseline diversity similar to that of newly diagnosed patients, while partial responders and progressors had significantly lower diversity. Baseline TCR diversity was reported to be lower in newly diagnosed patients than in healthy donors and to be lower still in relapsed/refractory patients.

The time point label here, explained by the study, means: cycle 1 day 1 (C1D1), immediately before nivolumab initiation. All trial patients had relapsed after autologous stem cell transplantation, with cohorts A, B and C differing in prior brentuximab vedotin exposure. The trial cohort was composed of 55 to 65 patients with relapsed/refractory classical Hodgkin lymphoma, for whom complete response, partial response or progressive disease was recorded as best overall response. Single-agent nivolumab was administered to trial patients in the multi-cohort phase II CheckMate 205 trial. An independent review committee assessed best overall response by applying the 2007 International Working Group response criteria. PBMCs from the trial were collected at three points: immediately before nivolumab initiation (C1D1), and during therapy at cycle 2 day 1 and cycle 4 day 1. Peripheral blood was collected in 8 mL Vacutainer Cell Preparation Tubes, from which PBMCs were isolated by centrifugation and then cryopreserved.

Genomic DNA was extracted with the Qiagen DNeasy kit from unsorted PBMCs and from negatively selected CD4+ and CD8+ fractions. Amplification of TCR beta CDR3 regions was done by immunoSEQ multiplex PCR with primers that anneal to V and J segments. A synthetic immune receptor repertoire was used to minimize amplification bias, and any remaining bias was removed computationally after sequencing. Per the authors' processing: Custom Python scripts were used to quantify repertoire diversity as the Shannon entropy index. Unsorted, CD4+ and CD8+ repertoires were examined separately, except in combined analyses, for which CD4+ and CD8+ sequences were merged in silico. A clone was considered expanded if an increase in frequency of at least 2-fold after treatment relative to C1D1 was found, and a pseudocount of 0.5 was applied to clones undetected at baseline. Singleton clones were defined as clones with 0 or 1 copy at C1D1, and non-singleton clones were defined as clones with 2 or more copies. Clones expanded in unsorted samples were annotated as CD4+, CD8+ or unknown by matching protein sequences in sorted samples from the same patient. Diversity changes from C1D1 to C4D1 were tested in paired samples using Wilcoxon tests. TCRdb mirrors the immuneACCESS table, restricted to in-frame sequences. Some clones are absent from its copies; in checked studies, under half trace to an unresolved V gene, and the reason for the others is unknown. From that table come the V and J calls and clone size; the DNA was used to work out D and trimming. The sample yields 45,000 or so clones; almost 90% were counted once. Roughly 9.7% of the sample lies in the top ten.

The CDR3 runs 13 amino acids, cysteine and phenylalanine included. Only the CDR3 DNA is retained, 39 bases long and in frame from the first base. CDR1 and CDR2, per the germline V gene, are SGHRS and YFSETQ. Here V drops 7 bases and J drops 7 bases, and the junction holds 11 bases not matched to any gene. Remarks on this clone: Its antigen is not yet known. No base quality information exists; no much larger clone differs at one position.

The receptor chain draws on TRBV5-1 and TRBJ2-7, with 7 junctional bases fitting TRBD1. The material sequenced was peripheral blood mononuclear cells (PBMCs), taken at baseline. The clonotype comes from a human donor with classical Hodgkin lymphoma. The bases read TGCGCCAGCTCTCCGGGACAGCGCAGGGAGCAGTACTTC. This yields the protein CASSPGQRREQYF.